What follows are 18 T cell receptor beta chains derived from one specimen sequenced in a study of T cell responses to AZD1222 COVID-19 vaccine. This table comes from immunoSEQ multiplex PCR, and its TCRdb copy is limited to in-frame clones, with some not included. This table has roughly 78,000 clones, roughly 82% appearing once. The sequenced sample was peripheral blood, obtained on day 0 of AZD1222 vaccination. The source is an adult in good health.

The chain couples TRBV12-2 to TRBJ1-5; the table's D call, TRBD1, was not checked against the DNA. TRBV12-2 is shown as a pseudogene. The CDR3 totals 15 residues. This CDR3 reads CASRLGTGGNQPQHF. CDR3 DNA: TGTGCAAGTCGCTTAGGGACAGGGGGCAATCAGCCCCAGCATTTT.

The chain employs TRBV7-9 and TRBJ2-2; possibly TRBD1 or TRBD2 for D (6 bases each). Germline assignment: CDR1 SEHNR and CDR2 FQNEAQ (reference sequence). This CDR3 spans 18 amino acids. Trimming removed 2 bases from V and 5 bases from J, with 21 bases in between. The CDR3 nucleotides are TGTGCCAGCAGCTTATTTCGTTGGTCGGAGGGGGATACCGGGGAGCTGTTTTTT. This sequence encodes CASSLFRWSEGDTGELFF. The variable domain in full, completed from reference TRBV7-9 and TRBJ2-2, reads DTGVSQNPRHKITKRGQNVTFRCDPISEHNRLYWYRQTLGQGPEFLTYFQNEAQLEKSRLLSDRFSAERPKGSFSTLEIQRTEQGDSAMYLCASSLFRWSEGDTGELFFGEGSRLTVL.

The CDR3 protein is CASSSGRRPQETQYF. The CDR3 DNA reads as TGTGCCAGCAGCTCGGGACGGAGGCCCCAAGAGACCCAGTACTTC. J is TRBJ2-5 and V is TRBV5-4, with D perhaps matching TRBD1 or TRBD2 (5 bases each). Looked up from germline, CDR1 is SGHNT and CDR2 is YYREEE (reference sequence). Trimming removed 3 bases at V and 1 base at J, with 13 bases between. The CDR3 consists of 15 residues.

The gene calls are TRBV4-3 and TRBJ2-1, with D possibly matching TRBD1 (5 bases). The ends were cut back, 0 bases at V and 9 bases at J, with 15 bases in the middle. This CDR3 comprises 15 residues. Germline loops: CDR1 LGHNA, CDR2 YSLEER. CDR3 DNA: TGCGCCAGCAGCCAAGATGAGGTGGGGCGAGGTGAGCAGTTCTTC. Amino acids: CASSQDEVGRGEQFF.

This clone was seen a few times. This chain joins TRBV5-4 and TRBJ2-5; tentative D call: TRBD2 (5 bases). V lost 1 base, J lost 5 bases, and 6 bases lay in between. The length of the CDR3 is 12 residues. Germline CDR1 SGHNT, CDR2 YYREEE (reference sequence). The CDR3, as DNA: TGTGCCAGCAGCTTGCAGCGGGAGACCCAGTACTTC. This sequence encodes CASSLQRETQYF.

The V call is TRBV7-2, the J call TRBJ2-7; 12 bases map to TRBD2. V trimming: 5 bases; J trimming: 6 bases; junction bases outside the gene matches: 8. This CDR3 has 15 residues. Germline assignment: CDR1 SGHTA and CDR2 FQGNSA. The CDR3 reads CASSLTSGRRSEQYF. The CDR3 DNA reads TGTGCCAGCAGCCTTACTAGCGGGAGGAGGAGCGAGCAGTACTTC.

As DNA, the CDR3 is TGTGCCAGCAGTTACCGAGGAACCCGAGGAGAGACCCAGTACTTC. Encoded protein: CASSYRGTRGETQYF. The chain carries TRBV6-2 or TRBV6-3 and TRBJ2-5; D gene uncertain. The V and J ends lost 2 bases and 4 bases respectively, with 14 bases between them. The germline gives CDR1 MNHEY, CDR2 SVGEGT. This CDR3 is 15 amino acids long.

The rearrangement joins TRBV6-5 to TRBJ1-1; D is perhaps TRBD1 (5 bases). Germline CDR1 is MNHEY and CDR2 is SVGAGI. The CDR3 runs to 15 residues. The germline V and J ends were trimmed by 0 bases and 5 bases, with 13 bases remaining between them. DNA for the CDR3: TGTGCCAGCAGTTACTCGGAGGGTCGGGGGACTGAAGCTTTCTTT. Translated, it gives CASSYSEGRGTEAFF.

This clone was counted once. This chain uses TRBV14 with TRBJ2-7; D could derive from TRBD1 or TRBD2 (6 bases each). Germline values: CDR1 SGHDN, CDR2 FVKESK. V was clipped by 0 bases and J by 4 bases, with 13 bases between them. CDR3 length: 15 amino acids. CDR3 coding DNA: TGTGCCAGCAGCCAAGACGGACGGGGGCAATACGAGCAGTACTTC. Translation gives CASSQDGRGQYEQYF.

The genes are TRBV2 and TRBJ2-1, with a possible D match to TRBD2 (6 bases). CDR1 SNHLY and CDR2 FYNNEI come from the germline V gene. The V and J ends lost 7 bases and 1 base respectively, with 14 bases between them. The CDR3 is 15 residues long. CDR3 region: CASIAGRMSYNEQFF. In DNA, the CDR3 is TGTGCCAGCATTGCGGGAAGGATGTCCTACAATGAGCAGTTCTTC. Filled out from reference TRBV2 and TRBJ2-1, the complete variable domain reads EPEVTQTPSHQVTQMGQEVILRCVPISNHLYFYWYRQILGQKVEFLVSFYNNEISEKSEIFDDQFSVERPDGSNFTLKIRSTKLEDSAMYFCASIAGRMSYNEQFFGPGTRLTVL.

The chain has TRBV12-3 or TRBV12-4 and TRBJ1-5; a possible D gene is TRBD1 (5 bases). This CDR3 is built from 13 residues. V gave up 5 bases and J gave up 9 bases, with 14 bases separating them. This CDR3 reads CASSKGSGGPQHF. Written as DNA, the CDR3 is TGTGCCAGCAGTAAGGGGTCCGGGGGGCCCCAGCATTTT.

The chain links TRBV4-3 to TRBJ1-5; D might be TRBD1 (5 bases). The germline V gene has CDR1 LGHNA and CDR2 YSLEER. V was shortened by 0 bases and J by 6 bases, with 12 bases between the two germline ends. This CDR3 spans 15 amino acids. The CDR3 bases are TGCGCCAGCAGCCAAGAAGCAGGGTTTGGTCAGCCCCAGCATTTT. Protein product: CASSQEAGFGQPQHF.

The V call is TRBV7-2, the J call TRBJ1-5; TRBD1 agrees at 7 bases. Germline V lookup: CDR1 SGHTA, CDR2 FQGNSA. Germline trimming cut 5 bases from V and 5 bases from J; bases unmatched to any gene: 9. There are 15 residues in the CDR3. CDR3 nucleotides: TGTGCCAGCAGCATAAGGGGGCAGAAGGATCAGCCCCAGCATTTT. Encoded protein: CASSIRGQKDQPQHF. Full variable domain (outside the CDR3, taken from reference TRBV7-2 and TRBJ1-5): GAGVSQSPSNKVTEKGKDVELRCDPISGHTALYWYRQSLGQGLEFLIYFQGNSAPDKSGLPSDRFSAERTGGSVSTLTIQRTQQEDSAVYLCASSIRGQKDQPQHFGDGTRLSIL.

This clone was recorded once. The chain recombines TRBV19 with TRBJ1-1; unclear D gene. This CDR3 has 13 amino acids. CDR1 is LNHDA and CDR2 is SQIVND in the germline V gene (reference sequence). Trimming cost V 5 bases and J 1 base, with 8 bases left between them. CDR3 amino acids: CASSPDGNTEAFF. The CDR3, as DNA: TGTGCCAGTAGTCCAGACGGGAACACTGAAGCTTTCTTT.

The rearrangement joins TRBV12-3 or TRBV12-4 to TRBJ1-5; the D is unclear. V lost 5 bases, J lost 7 bases, and 9 bases lay in between. The length of the CDR3 is 12 residues. The DNA for the CDR3 is TGTGCCAGCAGTCAACAAGGACAGCCCCAGCATTTT. It is translated as CASSQQGQPQHF.

DNA of the CDR3: TGCAGCGCGAAGGGACAGGGGAACACTGAAGCTTTCTTT. Residues: CSAKGQGNTEAFF. The chain has TRBV29-1 and TRBJ1-1; 9 nucleotides agree with TRBD1. The germline gives CDR1 SQVTM, CDR2 ANQGSEA. This CDR3 comprises 13 residues. Trimming cost V 7 bases and J 1 base; bases outside gene matches: 4.

The rearrangement joins TRBV27 to TRBJ2-1, with 10 positions matching TRBD1. The germline V gene has CDR1 MNHEY and CDR2 SMNVEV (reference sequence). This CDR3 has 15 residues. J was trimmed by 9 bases and V by 0 bases; bases with no gene match: 5. The CDR3 loop is CASSLSGTGVAEQFF. Here the CDR3 DNA reads TGTGCCAGCAGTTTATCCGGGACAGGGGTGGCTGAGCAGTTCTTC.

The table lists this clone with many counts. This chain connects TRBV6-1 to TRBJ2-7, with D unresolved. The CDR3 is made up of 11 amino acids. Germline V gene data show CDR1 as MNHNS and CDR2 as SASEGT. Between the trimmed V and J ends, which lost 2 bases and 12 bases, there was a span of 11 bases. DNA of the CDR3: TGTGCCAGCAGTGAAATCCAGAATCGGTACTTC. This codes for CASSEIQNRYF.